What follows are 30 T cell receptor beta chains derived from one specimen sequenced in a study of blood T cell repertoires in COVID-19. Measured with immunoSEQ multiplex PCR; TCRdb has only the in-frame clones, and not every one. This sample has roughly 340,000 clones, with roughly 90% found just once. The specimen sequenced was peripheral blood. Every receptor here comes from a woman in her 30s with COVID-19, enrolled during active disease.

The rearrangement links TRBV5-1 to TRBJ2-3; D is perhaps TRBD2 (5 bases). V shed 3 bases and J shed 0 bases, with 14 bases lying between them. This CDR3 has 16 amino acids. Germline values: CDR1 SGHRS, CDR2 YFSETQ. The CDR3 region is CASSSRGGASTDTQYF. The DNA of the CDR3 is TGCGCCAGCAGCTCCCGAGGAGGAGCTAGCACAGATACGCAGTATTTT.

V is TRBV4-2 and J is TRBJ2-5; TRBD2 agrees at 7 bases. This CDR3 has 15 amino acids. Germline assignment: CDR1 LGHNA and CDR2 YNFKEQ. V trimming: 4 bases; J trimming: 0 bases; junction bases outside the gene matches: 5. DNA for the CDR3: TGTGCCAGCAGCCCCATAGCGGGCAACCAAGAGACCCAGTACTTC. Translating it yields CASSPIAGNQETQYF.

The chain uses TRBV6-5 and TRBJ1-3; no firm D call. Trimming removed 0 bases from V and 4 bases from J, with 10 bases in between. The CDR3 covers 15 residues. CDR1 and CDR2 from the germline V gene are MNHEY and SVGAGI. The CDR3 region has the DNA TGTGCCAGCAGTTACTCAGCCGCCCGCGGAAACACCATATATTTT. As protein: CASSYSAARGNTIYF.

CDR3 protein: CSASRGLAVGEQFF. CDR3 nucleotides: TGCAGTGCTAGTAGGGGACTAGCGGTAGGGGAGCAGTTCTTC. The V and J genes are TRBV20-1 and TRBJ2-1, with 11 bases fitting TRBD2. This CDR3 spans 14 amino acids. Germline V gene data show CDR1 as DFQATT and CDR2 as SNEGSKA (reference sequence). J lost 10 bases, V lost 3 bases, and 8 bases had no gene match.

The chain recombines TRBV11-3 with TRBJ2-3; D is possibly TRBD1 (5 bases). This CDR3 has 18 amino acids. In germline, CDR1 is SGHNT, CDR2 YENEEA. Trimming shortened V by 5 bases and J by 4 bases, and 25 bases separated the two germline ends. The CDR3 loop is CASSQPSVRGRAADTQYF. The CDR3 DNA reads TGTGCCAGCAGCCAACCGAGTGTCCGCGGCAGGGCGGCAGATACGCAGTATTTT.

V and J are TRBV10-3 and TRBJ1-1, with a weak D call TRBD1 (6 bases). CDR1 is ENHRY and CDR2 is SYGVKD in the germline V gene. The CDR3 has 16 amino acids. With 8 bases removed from V and 1 base from J, the gap between germline ends came to 20 bases. In DNA, the CDR3 is TGTGCCATCTCTCAATTTCCAGGGGCGAAGAACACTGAAGCTTTCTTT. This codes for CAISQFPGAKNTEAFF.

This clone appeared a single time. The chain links TRBV7-9 to TRBJ2-5; D possibly corresponds to TRBD1 (5 bases). Trimming stripped 5 bases from V and 1 base from J, with 14 bases between. The CDR3 contains 15 residues. CDR1 is SEHNR, CDR2 FQNEAQ, per germline (reference sequence). The CDR3 nucleotides are TGTGCCAGCAGCAGGAGCCAGGGTCCCCAAGAGACCCAGTACTTC. The encoded protein is CASSRSQGPQETQYF.

The V call is TRBV3-1 (or the pseudogene TRBV3-2), the J call TRBJ2-5, with a possible D match to TRBD1 (6 bases). Germline CDR1 reads LGHDT; CDR2 reads YNNKEL (reference sequence). CDR3 size: 15 residues. V was shortened by 5 bases and J by 3 bases, with 16 bases between the two germline ends. CDR3 in DNA: TGTGCCAGCAGCAGGCGAGAGGGGGTGGAAGAGACCCAGTACTTC. Its protein product is CASSRREGVEETQYF.

This sequence joins TRBV18 and TRBJ2-2, with 10 nucleotides matching TRBD2. With V trimmed by 5 bases and J by 0 bases, 6 bases remained unmatched. The CDR3 is 17 amino acids. Germline values: CDR1 KGHSH, CDR2 LQKENI. CDR3 sequence reads: CASSTLGTSANTGELFF. CDR3 nucleotide sequence: TGTGCCAGCTCAACATTAGGGACTAGCGCGAACACCGGGGAGCTGTTTTTT.

This clone was observed a few times. The same CDR3 can be traced to other DNA sequences in this sample. The J gene is TRBJ2-5, the V gene TRBV12-3 or TRBV12-4, with D uncertain. V was trimmed by 3 bases and J by 5 bases, leaving 4 bases between them. This CDR3 has 11 residues. The CDR3 DNA sequence: TGTGCCAGCAGTTTGAGGGAGACCCAGTACTTC. This codes for CASSLRETQYF.

The chain recombines TRBV19 with TRBJ1-3; D is ambiguous. With 0 bases removed from V and 5 bases from J, the gap between germline ends came to 8 bases. The CDR3 runs 14 residues. Germline-derived CDR1 and CDR2 are LNHDA and SQIVND (reference sequence). CDR3 residues: CASSIDPDRNTIYF. CDR3 DNA: TGTGCCAGTAGTATAGATCCCGACAGAAACACCATATATTTT. The full variable domain, its missing parts supplied by reference TRBV19 and TRBJ1-3, is DGGITQSPKYLFRKEGQNVTLSCEQNLNHDAMYWYRQDPGQGLRLIYYSQIVNDFQKGDIAEGYSVSREKKESFPLTVTSAQKNPTAFYLCASSIDPDRNTIYFGEGSWLTVV.

This clone appeared a single time. The chain joins TRBV6-5 to TRBJ1-2; 7 positions match TRBD1. V lost 6 bases, J lost 4 bases, and 8 bases stayed unmatched. The CDR3 totals 14 residues. Germline CDR1 and CDR2: MNHEY and SVGAGI. The CDR3 nucleotides read TGTGCCAGCAGAAGGACAGGAGGGAGCTATGGCTACACCTTC. It codes for CASRRTGGSYGYTF.

The J gene is TRBJ2-3, the V gene TRBV28; 7 bases are a match to TRBD1. V lost 6 bases and J lost 1; bases outside the gene matches: 4. In germline, CDR1 is MDHEN, CDR2 SYDVKM. This CDR3 contains 14 residues. The CDR3 nucleotides read TGTGCCAGCAGGACAGGGCCCGGCACAGATACGCAGTATTTT. This sequence encodes CASRTGPGTDTQYF.

The rearrangement uses TRBV18 and TRBJ1-1; D remains ambiguous. The germline V gene has CDR1 KGHSH and CDR2 LQKENI. The CDR3 loop spans 13 amino acids. The ends were cut back, 3 bases at V and 0 bases at J, with 5 bases in the middle. Written as DNA, the CDR3 is TGTGCCAGCTCACCTCAGGTGAACACTGAAGCTTTCTTT. Translating gives CASSPQVNTEAFF.

This rearrangement joins TRBV23-1 to TRBJ1-6, with TRBD1 matching over 7 bases. TRBV23-1 is an open reading frame whose function is uncertain. The CDR3 sequence is 20 residues long. J gave up 6 bases and V 0 bases, and 17 bases lay outside the gene matches. The CDR3 sequence: CASSQSKTSPGTESNSPLHF. CDR3 DNA sequence: TGCGCCAGCAGTCAATCAAAAACGAGTCCGGGGACAGAGAGTAATTCACCCCTCCACTTT.

The V call is TRBV24-1, the J call TRBJ1-5, with 8 bases aligning to TRBD1. The CDR3 totals 16 residues. V trimming: 3 bases; J trimming: 1 base; junction bases outside the gene matches: 4. Germline CDR1 and CDR2: KGHDR and SFDVKD. CDR3 sequence (DNA): TGTGCCACCAGTGATCCCAGGGGGCTGAGCAATCAGCCCCAGCATTTT. This codes for CATSDPRGLSNQPQHF.

The chain is built from TRBV18 and TRBJ2-7, with 7 bases fitting TRBD2. V lost 8 bases, J lost 3 bases, and 13 bases stayed unmatched. Looked up from germline, CDR1 is KGHSH and CDR2 is LQKENI. The CDR3 spans 15 residues. The CDR3, as DNA: TGTGCCAGCCAGAGCGAATACCCGGGGGGCTACGAGCAGTACTTC. This encodes CASQSEYPGGYEQYF. The full variable domain, in which reference TRBV18 and TRBJ2-7 provide the parts outside the CDR3, is NAGVMQNPRHLVRRRGQEARLRCSPMKGHSHVYWYRQLPEEGLKFMVYLQKENIIDESGMPKERFSAEFPKEGPSILRIQQVVRGDSAAYFCASQSEYPGGYEQYFGPGTRLTVT.

This clone is a singleton in its sample. The chain combines TRBV5-1 with TRBJ2-1; 8 bases are shared with TRBD1. Germline V CDR1 and CDR2: SGHRS, YFSETQ. The CDR3 is 17 residues long. V dropped 3 bases and J dropped 7; count of bases not matched to a gene: 15. The CDR3 nucleotides read TGCGCCAGCAGCTCCCGATTTACAGGGGGTAGTGCGAATGAGCAGTTCTTC. Residues: CASSSRFTGGSANEQFF.

This clone came up a few times. The same CDR3 also results from other DNA sequences found in this sample. The V and J genes are TRBV5-1 and TRBJ2-3, with 9 bases lining up with TRBD2. Germline CDR1 and CDR2: SGHRS and YFSETQ. V lost 2 bases and J lost 5; bases outside the gene matches: 6. The CDR3 is 15 residues long. The CDR3 reads CASSFRGGAGDTQYF. CDR3 DNA sequence: TGCGCCAGCAGCTTCCGCGGGGGGGCGGGAGATACGCAGTATTTT.

This clone came up once. The chain combines TRBV27 with TRBJ2-6; no firm D call. V was shortened by 6 bases and J by 0 bases, with 6 bases between the two germline ends. The CDR3 extends over 14 amino acids. Germline-derived CDR1 and CDR2 are MNHEY and SMNVEV (reference sequence). This CDR3 reads CASSQFSGANVLTF. In DNA form, the CDR3 reads TGTGCCAGCAGCCAGTTCTCTGGGGCCAACGTCCTGACTTTC.

The V call is TRBV6-2 or TRBV6-3, the J call TRBJ2-3; D unclear. The CDR3 runs 14 residues. Germline values: CDR1 MNHEY, CDR2 SVGEGT. V lost 2 bases, J lost 3 bases, and 9 bases lay in between. This chain's CDR3 is CASSYTAETDTQYF. The DNA for the CDR3 is TGTGCCAGCAGTTACACGGCGGAAACAGATACGCAGTATTTT.

The chain has TRBV6-2 or TRBV6-3 and TRBJ1-4, with TRBD1 as a possible D gene (6 bases). The CDR3 runs 14 residues. Per the germline V gene, CDR1 is MNHEY and CDR2 is SVGEGT. The V gene lost 2 bases and the J gene lost 7 bases, with 11 bases spanning the gap. The CDR3 nucleotides are TGTGCCAGCAGTTACCAGGGGCGAGGTGAAAAACTGTTTTTT. It translates to CASSYQGRGEKLFF.

The chain is built from TRBV6-5 and TRBJ1-1, with no clear D. The germline CDR1 and CDR2 sequences are MNHEY and SVGAGI. Trimming removed 5 bases from V and 0 bases from J, with 10 bases in between. This CDR3 comprises 14 residues. CDR3 sequence (DNA): TGTGCCAGCAGTCCACGGAGGGTGAACACTGAAGCTTTCTTT. Translated, it gives CASSPRRVNTEAFF.

The V call is TRBV4-1, the J call TRBJ2-7, with 7 nucleotides matching TRBD1. The V segment lost 6 bases and the J segment 2 bases; nucleotides outside the gene matches: 1. The germline V gene encodes CDR1 MGHRA and CDR2 YSYEKL. This CDR3 is built from 12 residues. CDR3: CASRGQTYEQYF. The CDR3 nucleotides are TGCGCCAGCAGGGGACAGACCTACGAGCAGTACTTC.

V gene TRBV5-6 combines with J gene TRBJ1-1; D call uncertain. V was shortened by 2 bases and J by 4 bases, with 3 bases between the two germline ends. This CDR3 has 11 residues. Germline V lookup: CDR1 SGHDT, CDR2 YYEEEE. CDR3 sequence (DNA): TGTGCCAGCAGCTTAGCCACTGAAGCTTTCTTT. This gives the protein CASSLATEAFF.

This chain joins TRBV21-1 and TRBJ2-7; the table names TRBD2, a call not compared with the DNA. TRBV21-1 is noted as a pseudogene. This CDR3 region has 9 residues. CDR3 in amino acids: CARRGGQYF. The CDR3 bases are TGTGCCCGGCGCGGTGGGCAGTACTTC.

This clone is a singleton in its sample. CDR3 loop: CASSFRTVSGNTIYF. The CDR3, as DNA: TGTGCCAGCAGTTTCCGGACAGTCTCTGGAAACACCATATATTTT. J is TRBJ1-3 and V is TRBV6-6; a possible D gene is TRBD1 (6 bases). V was trimmed by 4 bases and J by 0 bases, leaving 10 bases between them. The CDR3 has 15 amino acids. CDR1 and CDR2 from the germline V gene are MNHNY and SVGAGI (reference sequence).

The rearrangement joins TRBV7-9 to TRBJ1-2; 7 bases agree with TRBD1. With 5 bases clipped from V and 6 bases from J, the junction kept 18 bases outside the gene matches. CDR3 length equals 17 residues. Germline values: CDR1 SEHNR, CDR2 FQNEAQ (reference sequence). For the CDR3, the DNA is TGTGCCAGCAGCCCTAGCCCCGGAGTACAGGGGTTTCATGGCTACACCTTC. Translating gives CASSPSPGVQGFHGYTF.

J is TRBJ2-1 and V is TRBV11-2; perhaps TRBD2 as D (7 bases). The length of the CDR3 is 16 residues. The V gene's germline CDR1 is SGHAT and CDR2 FQNNGV. The V and J ends lost 2 bases and 5 bases respectively, with 16 bases between them. CDR3 loop: CASSLRSGGQNNEQFF. CDR3 nucleotide sequence: TGTGCCAGCAGCTTACGATCGGGGGGCCAGAACAATGAGCAGTTCTTC.

Worth noting for this clone: Other DNA sequences within the sample encode an identical CDR3. The DNA of the CDR3 is TGTGCCAGCAGCGTAGAGGGGGGCAATCAGCCCCAGCATTTT. Protein product: CASSVEGGNQPQHF. The chain has TRBV9 and TRBJ1-5; possibly TRBD1 for D (6 bases). The V end lost 0 bases, the J end lost 2 bases, and 6 bases lay between the germline ends. This CDR3 is built from 14 residues. Germline values: CDR1 SGDLS, CDR2 YYNGEE.